The subject of this entry is one T cell receptor (beta chain). Its cognate antigen is unknown. This sample was taken from a study of Ad26.COV2.S vaccination and SARS-CoV-2 variants. Looked up from germline, CDR1 is LNHDA and CDR2 is SQIVND (reference sequence). Trimming removed 2 bases at V and 7 bases at J, with 15 bases between. The CDR3 sequence is 14 residues long. Produced via immunoSEQ multiplex PCR; TCRdb's table is partial and in-frame only. The data hold approximately 340,000 clones, with about 88% observed a single time. General study findings and limits: Reportedly, spike-specific CD8+ and CD4+ T cell responses achieved substantial breadth once vaccination had taken place.

Treatment defined: about 20 received Ad26.COV2.S at low or high dose, single or two shots; about five received placebo; per-sample allocation not given. It was on day 63 after the first vaccine or placebo injection that samples were taken. This TCR was recovered from a person aged 18-65 years who received the Ad26.COV2.S COVID-19 vaccine or a placebo. The chain combines TRBV19 with TRBJ2-7; TRBD2 is a possible D gene (6 bases). The sample here was peripheral blood, taken in a trial of Ad26.COV2.S vaccine versus placebo. The CDR3 loop is CASSIPGLPGEQYF. In DNA, the CDR3 is TGTGCCAGTAGTATACCGGGACTCCCTGGGGAGCAGTACTTC.